Given below is one T cell receptor (beta chain) in context. CD25-based Treg depletion was applied to purified naive CD4+ T cells. The CDR3 contains 15 residues. V was pared by 2 bases and J by 7 bases, with 7 bases of the junction left unmatched. TCRdb reanalysed the 5' RACE reads using MiXCR and keeps one entry per CDR3 protein. The top ten clones hold approximately 2.3% of a sample with about 54,000 distinct CDR3 sequences, approximately 17% of them seen once. This clonotype was obtained from a female donor with breast cancer. V gene TRBV12-3 or TRBV12-4 combines with J gene TRBJ2-1; 8 bases map to TRBD2. The sequenced sample consisted of naive CD4+ T cells sorted from blood. Subset given: naive CD4+ T cells, CD4+CD45RA+CD25-. The DNA for the CDR3 is TGTGCCAGCAGTTTAAGAAGCGGGAGTACGAATGAGCAGTTCTTC. Translation gives CASSLRSGSTNEQFF.